The 22 T cell receptor beta chains below come from one sample, sequenced in a study of blood T cells in healthy people across ages. The authors ran a second PCR of 7 to 11 cycles using a sample-barcoded 5' primer and a J-beta primer mix. Each CDR3 protein gets one entry after TCRdb re-called the 5' RACE reads with MiXCR. This table has 1.5 million to 2 million distinct CDR3 sequences, 28% appearing once. The sample was blood. Receptors were obtained from a woman under 40 in good health.

The chain has TRBV12-3 or TRBV12-4 and TRBJ2-3; weak D call: TRBD2 (5 bases). The CDR3 extends over 15 amino acids. V was trimmed by 4 bases and J by 5 bases, leaving 16 bases between them. The CDR3 DNA is TGTGCCAGCAGTTACCGCTCTAGCAGAAAAGATACGCAGTATTTT. This codes for CASSYRSSRKDTQYF.

V gene TRBV28 combines with J gene TRBJ1-2; 7 bases map to TRBD1. CDR1 MDHEN and CDR2 SYDVKM come from the germline V gene. The CDR3 has 18 amino acids. After removal of 6 bases from V and 7 bases from J, the junction contained 23 bases not matched to a gene. CDR3 amino acids: CASSLDITTSGDRGGYTF. CDR3 DNA: TGTGCCAGCAGCCTTGATATCACAACTTCGGGGGACAGAGGTGGCTACACCTTC.

The rearrangement uses TRBV7-9 and TRBJ2-1, with unresolved D. The CDR3 covers 14 residues. The germline gives CDR1 SEHNR, CDR2 FQNEAQ (reference sequence). V was trimmed by 7 bases and J by 7 bases, leaving 17 bases between them. CDR3 protein: CASIFGPRVNEQFF. Here the CDR3 DNA reads TGTGCCAGCATCTTTGGTCCGAGAGTAAATGAGCAGTTCTTC.

This clonotype was observed many times. CDR3 in amino acids: CASSTPRGGFGANVLTF. The CDR3 nucleotides read TGTGCCAGCAGCACACCCCGGGGGGGCTTCGGGGCCAACGTCCTGACTTTC. The V gene is TRBV9, the J gene TRBJ2-6; 8 bases line up with TRBD2. CDR3 size: 17 residues. V trimming: 4 bases; J trimming: 4 bases; junction bases outside the gene matches: 10. Per the germline V gene, CDR1 is SGDLS and CDR2 is YYNGEE.

In its sample, this clonotype was seen a few times. The chain combines TRBV20-1 with TRBJ2-7, with a weak D call TRBD2 (6 bases). CDR3 size: 13 residues. Trimming left V 4 bases short and J 7 bases short, with 17 bases between. Per the germline V gene, CDR1 is DFQATT and CDR2 is SNEGSKA (reference sequence). The CDR3 nucleotides are TGCAGTGCTACCCCTCGGGTGAGCGGGGAGCAGTACTTC. This translates into CSATPRVSGEQYF.

The chain carries TRBV6-5 and TRBJ2-7, with 8 bases matching TRBD1. Germline CDR1 is MNHEY and CDR2 is SVGAGI. Trimming cost V 6 bases and J 5 bases; bases outside gene matches: 9. The CDR3 has 14 residues. The CDR3 sequence: CASSPDRDRDEQYF. The CDR3 DNA follows: TGTGCCAGCAGCCCGGACAGGGATCGAGACGAGCAGTACTTC.

Only a few counts were recorded for this clonotype. Compared with germline, one end of the junction differs, possibly owing to a read error. This sequence joins TRBV28 and TRBJ1-3; D is perhaps TRBD1 (6 bases). Germline V gene sequence: CDR1 MDHEN, CDR2 SYDVKM. There are 14 residues in the CDR3. The DNA of the CDR3 is TGTGCCAGCAGAACCGGACAGCCGGGAAATACCATATATTTT. Protein sequence: CASRTGQPGNTIYF. The full variable domain, rest sourced from reference TRBV28 and TRBJ1-3, is DVKVTQSSRYLVKRTGEKVFLECVQDMDHENMFWYRQDPGLGLRLIYFSYDVKMKEKGDIPEGYSVSREKKERFSLILESASTNQTSMYLCASRTGQPGNTIYFGEGSWLTVV.

This clonotype showed up just a few times. The J gene is TRBJ1-2, the V gene TRBV5-1; D possibly corresponds to TRBD1 (6 bases). CDR1 and CDR2 (germline): SGHRS, YFSETQ. The CDR3 loop spans 16 amino acids. The V and J ends lost 3 bases and 4 bases respectively, with 19 bases between them. CDR3 in DNA: TGCGCCAGCAGCTCGGATCGGGACACCAGAACCTATGGCTACACCTTC. This gives the protein CASSSDRDTRTYGYTF.

This chain connects TRBV5-1 to TRBJ1-2; 12 bases map to TRBD1. Germline V gene lookup returns CDR1 SGHRS and CDR2 YFSETQ. The CDR3 spans 16 residues. Trimming removed 4 bases from V and 8 bases from J; junction bases left unmatched: 12. The CDR3 bases are TGCGCCAGCAGCACGGAGCCGGGACAGGGGGCTGGAGGCTACACCTTC. It is translated as CASSTEPGQGAGGYTF.

This clonotype was found many times. The chain couples TRBV2 to TRBJ1-1; D is unclear. Between the trimmed V and J ends, which lost 4 bases and 1 base, there was a span of 7 bases. The CDR3 is 13 residues long. Germline CDR1 SNHLY, CDR2 FYNNEI. Here the CDR3 DNA reads TGTGCCAGCAGTGGCCGGGGGAACACTGAAGCTTTCTTT. It yields the protein CASSGRGNTEAFF.

This chain uses TRBV6-2 or TRBV6-3 with TRBJ1-4; weak D call: TRBD1 (5 bases). The CDR3 is 16 amino acids. V shed 4 bases and J shed 0 bases, with 12 bases lying between them. Germline-derived CDR1 and CDR2 are MNHEY and SVGEGT. The CDR3 sequence: CASSSDGAATNEKLFF. For the CDR3, the DNA is TGTGCCAGCAGTTCGGACGGGGCCGCAACTAATGAAAAACTGTTTTTT.

The chain has TRBV6-6 and TRBJ1-3, with a tentative D call TRBD1 (5 bases). CDR3 length equals 16 residues. Germline V gene sequence: CDR1 MNHNY, CDR2 SVGAGI (reference sequence). Between the trimmed V and J ends, which lost 2 bases and 0 bases, there was a span of 11 bases. The CDR3 loop is CASSYGTVASGNTIYF. CDR3 nucleotides: TGTGCCAGCAGTTACGGGACTGTCGCCTCTGGAAACACCATATATTTT.

This clonotype has ten or more counts. This sequence joins TRBV20-1 and TRBJ2-5, with 9 nucleotides matching TRBD2. The closer fit of TRBJ2-7 to the DNA end suggests the J call may be wrong. This CDR3 comprises 16 residues. Looked up from germline, CDR1 is DFQATT and CDR2 is SNEGSKA (reference sequence). This CDR3 reads CSASGPGISGSGEQYF. CDR3 DNA: TGCAGTGCTAGTGGTCCAGGGATTAGCGGGAGCGGCGAGCAGTACTTC.

This clonotype was counted a few times. V and J are TRBV28 and TRBJ2-7; the D gene is possibly TRBD1 (6 bases). Germline V gene lookup returns CDR1 MDHEN and CDR2 SYDVKM. The CDR3 extends over 14 amino acids. V lost 4 bases to trimming and J lost 5 bases, with 15 bases between them. DNA of the CDR3: TGTGCCAGCAGTTCGACAGGACCACGCGACGAGCAGTACTTC. Translation gives CASSSTGPRDEQYF. Looking up the rest from reference TRBV28 and TRBJ2-7 gives the full variable domain: DVKVTQSSRYLVKRTGEKVFLECVQDMDHENMFWYRQDPGLGLRLIYFSYDVKMKEKGDIPEGYSVSREKKERFSLILESASTNQTSMYLCASSSTGPRDEQYFGPGTRLTVT.

J is TRBJ1-5 and V is TRBV10-3; D remains unclear. V shed 6 bases and J shed 5 bases, with 11 bases lying between them. CDR3 size: 13 residues. From germline, CDR1 is ENHRY and CDR2 SYGVKD. The CDR3: CAIRPESHQPQHF. The CDR3 nucleotides are TGTGCCATCAGACCAGAATCCCATCAGCCCCAGCATTTT.

This clonotype was seen many times. The chain has TRBV6-4 and TRBJ2-3, with 8 bases matching TRBD2. In germline, CDR1 is MRHNA, CDR2 SNTAGT. The length of the CDR3 is 14 residues. The V segment lost 2 bases and the J segment 3 bases; nucleotides outside the gene matches: 1. CDR3 in DNA: TGTGCCAGCAGTGACCGGGGGGGGACAGATACGCAGTATTTT. Amino acids: CASSDRGGTDTQYF.

This sequence joins TRBV6-2 or TRBV6-3 and TRBJ2-2; no reliable D call. V shed 5 bases and J shed 7 bases, with 11 bases lying between them. The germline V gene has CDR1 MNHEY and CDR2 SVGEGT. The CDR3 covers 13 residues. The DNA for the CDR3 is TGTGCCAGCAGTCTCCGTATCTACGGGGAGCTGTTTTTT. Protein: CASSLRIYGELFF.

Ten or more counts support this clonotype. The chain is built from TRBV10-3 and TRBJ2-3; D is unresolved. V dropped 0 bases and J dropped 0 bases, with 7 bases sitting between them. Germline CDR1 ENHRY, CDR2 SYGVKD. The CDR3 length is 15 residues. As DNA, the CDR3 is TGTGCCATCAGTGAGTCGCGGCCCAGCACAGATACGCAGTATTTT. This codes for CAISESRPSTDTQYF.

This clonotype came up many times. V is TRBV29-1 and J is TRBJ2-1; 7 nucleotides align to TRBD2. Germline values: CDR1 SQVTM, CDR2 ANQGSEA. Unmatched junction bases numbered 3, after V lost 3 bases and J lost 1 base. This CDR3 spans 14 amino acids. Here the CDR3 reads CSVELAGSYNEQFF. CDR3 DNA sequence: TGCAGCGTTGAGTTAGCGGGTTCCTACAATGAGCAGTTCTTC.

This clonotype has just a few counts. The chain uses TRBV27 and TRBJ2-1; 8 nucleotides match TRBD2. This CDR3 has 14 amino acids. CDR1 and CDR2 (germline): MNHEY, SMNVEV (reference sequence). Trimming took 4 bases from V and 8 from J; bases not matched to a gene: 7. The CDR3 coding sequence is TGTGCCAGCAGTTCCGGACTAGCACGGGATGAGCAGTTCTTC. Its translation: CASSSGLARDEQFF.

The genes are TRBV6-6 and TRBJ2-3; 7 bases are shared with TRBD2. Trimming removed 5 bases from V and 4 bases from J; junction bases left unmatched: 9. From germline, CDR1 is MNHNY and CDR2 SVGAGI (reference sequence). The CDR3 runs 15 residues. The CDR3 loop reads CASSNIQGGADTQYF. The CDR3 DNA follows: TGTGCCAGCAGTAATATTCAGGGAGGGGCAGATACGCAGTATTTT.

In regard to this clonotype: A much larger clone differs from this one at a single base, so this may be a read error. The V gene is TRBV9, the J gene TRBJ2-3; TRBD1 might be the D (5 bases). The CDR3 is 15 residues long. CDR1 and CDR2 from the germline V gene are SGDLS and YYNGEE. This CDR3 reads CVSSVGRAGTDTQYF. The CDR3 DNA reads as TGTGTCAGCAGCGTAGGCAGGGCTGGCACAGATACGCAGTATTTT. Full variable domain (missing parts from reference TRBV9 and TRBJ2-3): DSGVTQTPKHLITATGQRVTLRCSPRSGDLSVYWYQQSLDQGLQFLIQYYNGEERAKGNILERFSAQQFPDLHSELNLSSLELGDSALYFCVSSVGRAGTDTQYFGPGTRLTVL.